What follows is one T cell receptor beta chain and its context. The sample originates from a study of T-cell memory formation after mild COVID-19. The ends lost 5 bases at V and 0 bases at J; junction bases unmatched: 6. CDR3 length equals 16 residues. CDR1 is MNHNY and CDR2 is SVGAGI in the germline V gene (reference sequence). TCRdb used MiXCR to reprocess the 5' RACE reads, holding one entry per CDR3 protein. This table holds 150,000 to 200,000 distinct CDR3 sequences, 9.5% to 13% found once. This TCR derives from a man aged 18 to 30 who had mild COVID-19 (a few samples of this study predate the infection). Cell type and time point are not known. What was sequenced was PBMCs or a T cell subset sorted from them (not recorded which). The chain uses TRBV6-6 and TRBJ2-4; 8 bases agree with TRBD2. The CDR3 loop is CASSGAGALAKNIQYF. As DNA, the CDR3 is TGTGCCAGCAGTGGAGCGGGGGCCTTAGCCAAAAACATTCAGTACTTC.